Below are 15 T cell receptor beta chains sequenced from a single sample in a study of T cells in Graves' hyperthyroidism and ophthalmopathy. Authors of the study amplified TCR beta CDR3 regions from RNA transcripts. An initial round of RT-PCR targeting the TCR CDR3 relied on the HTBI primer set. MiXCR was run by TCRdb on the multiplex PCR reads, yielding one entry per CDR3 protein. Seen here are about 480,000 distinct CDR3 sequences, approximately 14% observed once, and the top ten hold roughly 17%. Sequenced material: blood. The receptors come from a woman between 18 and 30 years old with Graves' hyperthyroidism.

This clonotype was counted only a few times. The CDR3 sequence: CSARDPRATNEKLFF. Written as DNA, the CDR3 is TGCAGTGCTAGAGATCCCAGGGCAACTAATGAAAAACTGTTTTTT. This sequence joins TRBV20-1 and TRBJ1-4; D is possibly TRBD1 (5 bases). This CDR3 is built from 15 residues. CDR1 and CDR2 (germline): DFQATT, SNEGSKA (reference sequence). With 0 bases removed from V and 0 bases from J, the gap between germline ends came to 8 bases.

The chain employs TRBV7-2 and TRBJ1-2; no clear D. The V and J ends lost 4 bases and 2 bases respectively, with 11 bases between them. The CDR3 has 14 residues. Germline CDR1 reads SGHTA; CDR2 reads FQGNSA. The CDR3 DNA is TGTGCCAGCAGCTCCGGACCGAGGAACTATGGCTACACCTTC. Encoded protein: CASSSGPRNYGYTF.

This clonotype was seen only a few times. The chain uses TRBV12-5 and TRBJ1-1; D remains ambiguous. V was clipped by 3 bases and J by 4 bases, with 18 bases between them. This CDR3 is built from 16 residues. CDR1 and CDR2 from the germline V gene are LGHNT and FRNRAP. The DNA for the CDR3 is TGTGCTAGTGGTTTTTCCCCGGGCAAGGCGGGCACTGAAGCTTTCTTT. It encodes CASGFSPGKAGTEAFF.

The chain uses TRBV19 and TRBJ2-7, with D perhaps TRBD1 (5 bases). In germline, CDR1 is LNHDA, CDR2 SQIVND (reference sequence). The V and J ends lost 7 bases and 1 base respectively, with 11 bases between them. This CDR3 is built from 13 residues. The CDR3 nucleotides are TGTGCCAGTAACAGGCGATGTTCCTACGAGCAGTACGTC. Its protein product is CASNRRCSYEQYV.

This clonotype was counted a few times. The rearrangement joins TRBV7-9 to TRBJ2-3; 8 bases fit TRBD1. Germline values: CDR1 SEHNR, CDR2 FQNEAQ (reference sequence). The CDR3 is 14 amino acids. V was clipped by 1 base and J by 8 bases; unmatched bases: 5. CDR3 sequence reads: CASSLGGQGGTQYF. The CDR3 DNA reads TGTGCCAGCAGCTTAGGTGGACAGGGTGGTACGCAGTATTTT.

The chain links TRBV27 to TRBJ1-1; possible D gene TRBD1, 6 bases. The CDR3 is 17 amino acids. With 0 bases removed from V and 5 bases from J, the gap between germline ends came to 19 bases. CDR1 and CDR2 (germline): MNHEY, SMNVEV (reference sequence). CDR3 region: CASSLSNSGTRGTEAFF. In DNA, the CDR3 is TGTGCCAGCAGTTTATCGAACTCCGGGACGAGGGGGACTGAAGCTTTCTTT.

The table lists this clonotype with a few counts. The chain uses TRBV27 and TRBJ2-2, with 8 bases identical to TRBD2. The V and J ends lost 4 bases and 8 bases, in that order; junction bases with no gene match: 9. Per the germline V gene, CDR1 is MNHEY and CDR2 is SMNVEV (reference sequence). There are 15 residues in the CDR3. The CDR3 spells CASSWSGSGWGELFF. The CDR3 bases are TGTGCCAGCAGTTGGAGCGGGAGTGGTTGGGGGGAGCTGTTTTTT.

Many counts were recorded for this clonotype. The chain recombines TRBV29-1 with TRBJ2-7, with D possibly being TRBD1 (6 bases). Germline V gene data show CDR1 as SQVTM and CDR2 as ANQGSEA. Trimming removed 5 bases from V and 2 bases from J, with 16 bases in between. The CDR3 runs 14 residues. For the CDR3, the DNA is TGCAGCGTTTCCTCCCCCGGACAGACCTACGAGCAGTACTTC. Its translation: CSVSSPGQTYEQYF.

This clonotype appeared many times. The junction shows a germline mismatch at one end, possibly a read error. The rearrangement uses TRBV29-1 and TRBJ2-2, with 8 bases that match TRBD1. CDR3 size: 16 residues. Germline lookup yields CDR1 SQVTM and CDR2 ANQGSEA. CDR3 DNA: TGCAGCGCTGAGGAAGAGGACAGGGTTGGATCCGGGAAGCTGTTTTTT. Translated: CSAEEEDRVGSGKLFF.

This clonotype was observed a handful of times. The chain employs TRBV7-3 and TRBJ2-3; D remains ambiguous. CDR3 length: 13 residues. Germline V gene data show CDR1 as SGHTA and CDR2 as FQGTGA. Trimming pared 4 bases from V and 2 bases from J, leaving 7 bases between. The CDR3 coding sequence is TGTGCCAGCAGCTCGTTGCACACAGATACGCAGTATTTT. It encodes CASSSLHTDTQYF.

This clonotype appeared many times. This rearrangement joins TRBV7-3 to TRBJ2-3; the D is unclear. Germline assignment: CDR1 SGHTA and CDR2 FQGTGA. Trimming cost V 2 bases and J 0 bases, with 12 bases left between them. The CDR3 consists of 16 residues. CDR3 region: CASSLGVSISTDTQYF. The CDR3, as DNA: TGTGCCAGCAGCTTAGGGGTCTCCATTAGCACAGATACGCAGTATTTT.

This chain uses TRBV6-5 with TRBJ2-5, with D maybe TRBD2 (5 bases). V was trimmed by 2 bases and J by 2 bases, leaving 18 bases between them. Per germline, CDR1 MNHEY and CDR2 SVGAGI. The CDR3 extends over 17 amino acids. CDR3 bases: TGTGCCAGCAGTTACGAGGGTGGGGTCAAGTATCAAGAGACCCAGTACTTC. Its translation is CASSYEGGVKYQETQYF.

The chain joins TRBV6-2 or TRBV6-3 to TRBJ2-1; D gene ambiguous. Germline values: CDR1 MNHEY, CDR2 SVGEGT. The germline V and J ends were trimmed by 4 bases and 10 bases, with 11 bases remaining between them. The CDR3 covers 12 residues. The CDR3 DNA reads as TGTGCCAGCAGTTCCCTCTGGGGAGAGCAGTTCTTC. As protein: CASSSLWGEQFF.

This clonotype was seen many times. This chain connects TRBV10-3 to TRBJ2-5; 9 bases agree with TRBD1. Per germline, CDR1 ENHRY and CDR2 SYGVKD. There are 12 residues in the CDR3. J lost 13 bases, V lost 0 bases, and 3 bases had no gene match. CDR3 nucleotide sequence: TGTGCCATCAGTGAGTCCCGGACAGGGGCGTACTTC. Translation: CAISESRTGAYF.

This clonotype was observed at least ten times. The rearrangement uses TRBV7-8 and TRBJ2-7; 11 bases are shared with TRBD2. This CDR3 contains 15 residues. CDR1 and CDR2 from the germline V gene are SGHVS and FQNEAQ. V shed 5 bases and J 6 bases; nucleotides not matched to a gene: 9. CDR3 residues: CASSHALAGASEQYV. In nucleotides, the CDR3 is TGTGCCAGCAGCCACGCACTAGCGGGGGCCTCCGAGCAGTACGTC.